This T cell receptor beta chain is from a study of blood T cell repertoires in COVID-19. Across the whole study: Sites across the United States, Italy and Spain contributed samples from acute and convalescent COVID-19. Sources were T cells, B-cell-depleted T cells, or PBMCs; the material itself was cDNA or gDNA.

Study processing details: Reference gene primer amplification yielded estimated nucleated cell counts. Here immunoSEQ multiplex PCR was the method, and the copy in TCRdb shows in-frame clones only, minus some. The DNA was the basis for D and trimming; V, J and clone size are from that table. The top ten hold approximately 3.4% of the sample, which has 200,000 to 250,000 clones, approximately 90% seen once. The CDR3 consists of 14 residues. The V gene's germline CDR1 is MNHNY and CDR2 SVGAGI (reference sequence). The V segment lost 7 bases and the J segment 0 bases; nucleotides outside the gene matches: 6. In terms of age and location, participants ranged from about 18 to 95 years and lived in 24 US areas.

The sequencing sample was made of PBMCs or T cells enriched from blood (not recorded which). This TCR derives from a woman between 18 and 30 years old in a cohort exposed to, infected with or recovered from COVID-19 (not recorded which). The chain carries TRBV6-6 and TRBJ2-7, with 7 bases fitting TRBD1. CDR3 sequence (DNA): TGTGCCAGCACCACGACAGGGTCCTCCTACGAGCAGTACTTC. This translates into CASTTTGSSYEQYF.